This record looks at one TCR beta chain sequence and its context. The data are from a study of control samples from healthy donors and cancer patients. Using immunoSEQ multiplex PCR, the repertoire was profiled, and TCRdb retains in-frame clones only, with some absent. Of approximately 150,000 clones listed, 85% to 95% are singletons. From germline, CDR1 is SGHDT and CDR2 YYEEEE. The CDR3 consists of 14 residues. Trimming removed 0 bases at V and 0 bases at J, with 4 bases between. The V call is TRBV5-6, the J call TRBJ1-3; D not certain. Sequencing was carried out using blood. The source of this sequence is a woman under 30 in good health. This CDR3 reads CASSLAPSGNTIYF. CDR3 nucleotide sequence: TGTGCCAGCAGCTTGGCTCCCTCTGGAAACACCATATATTTT.